This record covers a single T cell receptor beta chain. This sample was included in a study of blood T cell repertoires in COVID-19. Study information: Samples representing acute and convalescent COVID-19 were sourced from the United States, Italy and Spain. Sample material is recorded as cDNA or gDNA derived from T cells, B-cell-depleted T cells, or PBMCs.

The repertoire was sequenced with immunoSEQ multiplex PCR; TCRdb's copy has only in-frame clones and lacks some. The data hold nearly 250,000 clones, with approximately 82% observed a single time. The V and J ends lost 6 bases and 4 bases respectively, with 19 bases between them. The germline V gene encodes CDR1 MNHNY and CDR2 SVGAGI (reference sequence). This CDR3 region has 16 residues. The TCR sequence derives from a woman older than 75 with acute or convalescent COVID-19. The chain uses TRBV6-6 and TRBJ2-1, with a weak D call TRBD1 (6 bases). The sequencing sample was made of peripheral blood. CDR3 sequence (DNA): TGTGCCAGCAGACACGGGACACTTAGCTCGTACAATGAGCAGTTCTTC. As protein: CASRHGTLSSYNEQFF.